This is a list of T cell receptor beta chains from one sample in a study of spatial heterogeneity in lung cancer. TCRdb re-analysed the 5' RACE reads in MiXCR, keeping a single row per CDR3 protein. The sample lists 5,000 to 6,500 distinct CDR3 sequences, more than 4% occurring once. The sample was lung tumor tissue, taken at surgery. The receptors shown here come from a male donor with early-stage non-small cell lung cancer. CDR3s include the opening cysteine and the closing phenylalanine or tryptophan. A D gene is named only where the DNA matches it firmly. Not all rows give a size; the values are once, few, many and, for expanded clones, a class.

CDR3 length,clone size,J gene,V gene,D gene,CDR3 DNA,CDR3 protein
14,large,TRBJ1-6,TRBV6-1,TRBD1,TGTGCCAGCAGCGGGACAGGGGGTAATTCACCCCTCCACTTT,CASSGTGGNSPLHF
15,.,TRBJ1-3,TRBV2,.,TGTGCCAGCAGTGAATCGGGGCTCTCTGGAAACACCATATATTTT,CASSESGLSGNTIYF
15,many,TRBJ1-2,TRBV21-1,.,TGTGCCAGCAGCCTCGACGTTCCTAAGGGGGATGGCTACACCTTC,CASSLDVPKGDGYTF
13,medium-sized,TRBJ1-5,TRBV4-2,TRBD1,TGTGCCAGCAGTGGACAGGGCACTCAGCCCCAGCATTTT,CASSGQGTQPQHF
15,medium-sized,TRBJ2-1,TRBV20-1,TRBD2,TGCAGTGCTAGAGATCCTAGCGGGAGTCTGAATGAGCAGTTCTTC,CSARDPSGSLNEQFF
20,many,TRBJ2-6,TRBV4-2,TRBD2,TGTGCCAGCAGCCAAGATAGGGGTCAGGGAGGGGTTTTTGGGGCCAACGTCCTGACTTTC,CASSQDRGQGGVFGANVLTF
14,many,TRBJ1-1,TRBV3-1,TRBD1,TGTGCCAGCAGCCAAGGGACAGGGGGGACTGAAGCTTTCTTT,CASSQGTGGTEAFF
14,many,TRBJ1-1,TRBV7-9,.,TGTGCCAGCAGCCAGATGACAGAGAACACTGAAGCTTTCTTT,CASSQMTENTEAFF
14,many,TRBJ2-7,TRBV5-6,.,TGTGCCAGCAGCTTGGGTGGCCTTTACTACGAGCAGTACTTC,CASSLGGLYYEQYF
16,many,TRBJ1-3,TRBV12-5,TRBD1,TGTGCTAGTGGTTTGGGTGGGACAGGGGCTGGAAACACCATATATTTT,CASGLGGTGAGNTIYF